Below, 8 T cell receptor beta chains from the same sample are listed, as sequenced in a study of T cell responses to AZD1222 COVID-19 vaccine. Profiling relied on immunoSEQ multiplex PCR, and the TCRdb table lists in-frame clones only, not all of them. This repertoire shows over 100,000 clones, over 75% found once; its top ten account for about a sixth. Sequences were derived from peripheral blood, sampled on day 0 of AZD1222 vaccination. The receptors were sampled from an adult in good health.

CDR3 residues: CASSQEALSTDTQYF. The CDR3 DNA sequence: TGTGCCAGCAGCCAAGAGGCACTAAGCACAGATACGCAGTATTTT. V and J are TRBV4-2 and TRBJ2-3; D unresolved. Germline CDR1 reads LGHNA; CDR2 reads YNFKEQ. V was trimmed by 0 bases and J by 0 bases, leaving 7 bases between them. The CDR3 length is 15 residues.

The chain carries TRBV7-9 and TRBJ1-4, with D possibly matching TRBD1 (5 bases). V was trimmed by 0 bases and J by 8 bases, leaving 13 bases between them. Looked up from germline, CDR1 is SEHNR and CDR2 is FQNEAQ (reference sequence). There are 15 residues in the CDR3. The chain's CDR3 is CASSLAAGRTEKLFF. The CDR3 coding sequence is TGTGCCAGCAGCTTAGCGGCGGGGCGGACCGAAAAACTGTTTTTT.

The chain employs TRBV5-5 and TRBJ1-5, with D possibly being TRBD1 (5 bases). Germline CDR1 and CDR2: SGHKS and YYEKEE (reference sequence). V gave up 8 bases and J gave up 7 bases, with 22 bases separating them. The CDR3 has 15 residues. DNA of the CDR3: TGTGCCAGTTCCGGGAGGGGCCCCCAAGAACAGCCCCAGCATTTT. It codes for CASSGRGPQEQPQHF.

This clone is labeled medium-sized. The rearrangement links TRBV6-1 to TRBJ1-2; D perhaps matches TRBD1 (6 bases). This CDR3 is built from 13 residues. With 10 bases removed from V and 1 base from J, the gap between germline ends came to 13 bases. Germline loops: CDR1 MNHNS, CDR2 SASEGT. The CDR3 protein is CATAGAFNYGYTF. CDR3 DNA: TGTGCCACCGCGGGGGCCTTTAACTATGGCTACACCTTC.

V usage is TRBV5-1 and J usage is TRBJ2-1, with 10 bases matching TRBD2. Germline V lookup: CDR1 SGHRS, CDR2 YFSETQ. V was pared by 4 bases and J by 2 bases, with 3 bases of the junction left unmatched. The CDR3 has 15 residues. CDR3: CASSMGLATYNEQFF. The DNA for the CDR3 is TGCGCCAGCAGCATGGGACTAGCGACCTACAATGAGCAGTTCTTC.

The CDR3 sequence: CASSRVADSTDTQYF. The CDR3 nucleotides read TGTGCCAGCAGCCGAGTGGCGGACAGCACAGATACGCAGTATTTT. J is TRBJ2-3 and V is TRBV7-8; D unclear. Germline loops: CDR1 SGHVS, CDR2 FQNEAQ. Trimming took 5 bases from V and 0 from J, leaving 12 bases between them. CDR3 length: 15 amino acids.

V usage is TRBV11-2 and J usage is TRBJ1-1; possibly TRBD1 for D (5 bases). The V gene lost 5 bases and the J gene lost 3 bases, with 16 bases spanning the gap. This CDR3 has 15 amino acids. CDR1 and CDR2 from the germline V gene are SGHAT and FQNNGV. For the CDR3, the DNA is TGTGCCAGCAGCCCTAGTGAGGGGATCTACACTGAAGCTTTCTTT. This gives the protein CASSPSEGIYTEAFF.

The rearrangement joins TRBV7-3 to TRBJ2-3; 8 bases agree with TRBD1. V trimming: 5 bases; J trimming: 2 bases; junction bases outside the gene matches: 9. Germline CDR1 is SGHTA and CDR2 is FQGTGA. The CDR3 is 16 amino acids. As DNA, the CDR3 is TGTGCCAGCAGCCCGGGCCACAGGGGGATCACAGATACGCAGTATTTT. Translation: CASSPGHRGITDTQYF.